This T cell receptor beta chain was observed in a study of breast tumors, draining lymph nodes, adjacent tissues. Findings of the study overall: Luminal-like breast cancer showed significantly higher tumor–nontumor repertoire similarity than basal-like.

On this clonotype itself: Its antigen is unknown.

TCRdb used MiXCR to reprocess the multiplex PCR reads, holding one entry per CDR3 protein. The sample records tens of thousands of distinct CDR3 sequences, around 60% being singletons. V was pared by 6 bases and J by 7 bases, with 8 bases of the junction left unmatched. The length of the CDR3 is 14 residues. Germline CDR1 DFQATT, CDR2 SNEGSKA (reference sequence). Sequencing input: breast tumor tissue. The receptor was isolated from a female donor with breast cancer. Some clones in this sample may be carry-over from other donors' samples. The chain combines TRBV20-1 with TRBJ1-6; TRBD1 matches 8 bases. The CDR3 loop is CSARQGTPNSPLHF. The CDR3 DNA reads TGCAGTGCGAGACAGGGGACGCCGAATTCACCCCTCCACTTT.